The present T cell receptor (beta chain) was sequenced within a study of blood T cells in healthy people across ages (dated by TCRdb to between 2015 and 2017). At the level of the whole study: In model experiments, template switching captured about one uniquely barcoded TCR beta cDNA molecule for every two T cells. The study measured age-related changes in TCR beta repertoire diversity using deep sequencing normalized with unique cDNA molecular identifiers. Donors were grouped into four age groups: young (average 16 years), middle-aged (39), aged (approximately 67) and long-lived (just over 80). To avoid experimental bias, donors of different ages were randomly spread across the sequencing lanes. The study analyzed two additional independent replicas of 1 million unique cDNA reads from the same blood draw for two donors, one aged 18 to 29 and one aged 80 or older. Points the paper makes about the study in general: Because the CMV infection status of the donors was unknown, age-related changes in expanded clonotypes may potentially have been confounded. As age increased, observed TCR beta diversity per million T cells dropped in a roughly linear way, and a significant reduction was already evident by age roughly 36. The long-lived group showed more naive CD4+ T cells, fewer expanded clones and increased TCR diversity than the aged group, suggesting age selection. Estimates of total diversity from one million sequenced T cells were regarded as lower bounds and underestimates. The percentage of naive T cells measured by flow cytometry correlated strongly with observed TCR beta diversity. Bulk unsorted PBMC profiling prevented conclusive comparison of naive and antigen-experienced compartments.

V loses 6 bases, J loses 6 bases, and the germline ends lie 19 bases apart. Taken from the germline V gene (reference sequence), the CDR1 and CDR2 loops are DFQATT and SNEGSKA. From its cysteine to its phenylalanine, the CDR3 spans 14 amino acids. Only CDR3 DNA remains: 42 bases, in frame from the first base. Regarding this clonotype: Its antigen remains unidentified. Base qualities are not at hand, and no much larger clone is one base apart.

The roughly 39 donors, aged roughly 6 to 95 years, were systemically healthy Caucasian individuals from Russia. Each donor gave roughly 9.5 milliliters of peripheral blood, collected into EDTA-treated Vacutainer tubes. Ficoll-Paque density-gradient centrifugation was used to isolate PBMCs, with at least 6 million obtained per sample. Trizol reagent was used to extract total RNA from PBMCs, with at least 5.5 micrograms per sample. Naive CD45RAhigh/CD27high T cell percentages were measured by flow cytometry on a PBMC aliquot from every donor. To prepare the library, 5' RACE was applied. Instrument used: Illumina HiSeq 2500. The second PCR ran for roughly 7 to 11 cycles and used a J-beta primer mix along with a sample-barcoded 5' primer. A unique molecular identifier was introduced onto each TCR beta cDNA molecule by a template-switch 5' adaptor carrying 12 random nucleotides. Each sample yielded at least 3 million CDR3-containing paired-end reads. The Mint cDNA synthesis kit, primed by a TRBC-specific oligonucleotide, was used to synthesize first-strand cDNA from all RNA. Following uracil-DNA glycosylase treatment, all cDNA underwent a first 18-cycle PCR with the universal primers M1SS and BC2_uni_R. Per the authors' processing: Each sample was normalized by randomly selecting 1 million high-quality reads, each carrying a distinct molecular identifier. Instead of being binned into consensus sequences, reads that shared molecular identifiers were thrown out. CDR3 identification, clonotype clustering and error correction used MiTCR with a Q25 quality threshold and the strictest error-elimination algorithm. A nonparametric unseen species model with Euler transformation was used to estimate lower-bound total TCR beta diversity. In-frame beta chains were kept once TCRdb had trimmed the public reads at Q25 with fastp and called clones with MiXCR. CDR3 protein duplicates are merged, each entry listing the most common genes and DNA. TCRdb's processing, not the authors', yielded these V and J calls. For this sample the table gives 1.5 million to 2 million distinct CDR3 sequences, of which less than 50% were detected only once. The ten top clones hold approximately 2.1% of the sample.

The sequence links TRBV20-1 to TRBJ2-3; there is no confident call for the D gene. The sequence derives from a woman aged 35 to 49 in good health. Sequencing used blood. Here is the DNA: TGCAGTGCACCGGGCCCTGGATTCTCGGATACGCAGTATTTT. Its translation is CSAPGPGFSDTQYF.